These T cell receptor beta chains were read from a single sample in a study of blood T cells in healthy people across ages. One entry per CDR3 protein, called by TCRdb with MiXCR from the 5' RACE reads. Counted here are hundreds of thousands of distinct CDR3 sequences, 40% to 50% occurring once; the ten biggest clones make up approximately 31%. Material: blood. Receptors were obtained from a man older than 75 in good health. Both conserved end residues are part of each CDR3. The order of the fields is J gene, D gene, clone size, V gene, CDR3 DNA, CDR3 protein. The D gene is left open where the match is weak. Rows may omit the clone size; those that give it use once, few, many or a size class.

>TRBJ2-1|NA|NA|TRBV20-1
TGCAGTGCTAGAGATAACTTTGGGATTGGTGAGCAGTTCTTC
CSARDNFGIGEQFF
>TRBJ2-7|NA|NA|TRBV7-3
TGTGCCAGCAGCTTAAGTTGGAGCTCCTACAATGAGCAGTACTTC
CASSLSWSSYNEQYF
>TRBJ2-1|TRBD1|NA|TRBV6-5
TGTGCCAGCAGTCGGGGCAGGGGGCTGGATGAGCAGTTCTTC
CASSRGRGLDEQFF
>TRBJ1-2|NA|few|TRBV30
TGTGCCTGGAGTGTAACGGGTTCCTACTATGGCTACACCTTC
CAWSVTGSYYGYTF
>TRBJ2-3|NA|few|TRBV4-3
TGCGCCAGCAGCCAAGAGTTGTTTGTGGGGGGGCGGAGCACAGATACGCAGTATTTT
CASSQELFVGGRSTDTQYF
>TRBJ2-1|NA|NA|TRBV20-1
TGCAGTGCTGGTCCAGCTTACAATGAGCAGTTCTTC
CSAGPAYNEQFF
>TRBJ1-2|NA|NA|TRBV28
TGTGCCAGCACCCCCCCCGGTCTTGGCGGCTACACCTTC
CASTPPGLGGYTF
>TRBJ2-3|TRBD2|NA|TRBV20-1
TGCAGTGCTCCCCCAGCGGGGGCTAGCACAGATACGCAGTATTTT
CSAPPAGASTDTQYF
>TRBJ2-6|NA|NA|TRBV7-2
TGTGCCAGCAGCTTAGGGTTCAGAGCCTCTGGGGCCAGCGTCCTGACTTTC
CASSLGFRASGASVLTF
>TRBJ1-2|NA|few|TRBV20-1
TGCAGTGCTAGAGTGGAAAACGGGGGCTACACCTTC
CSARVENGGYTF
>TRBJ2-2|TRBD1|NA|TRBV19
TGTGCCAGTGAGCGACAGGGGGAGGTCGGGGAGCTGTTTTTT
CASERQGEVGELFF
>TRBJ2-1|NA|once|TRBV9
TGTGCCAGCAGCCAAGATAGGTGGGACATCTCCTACAACGAGCAGTTCTTC
CASSQDRWDISYNEQFF
>TRBJ1-2|NA|few|TRBV5-8
TGTGCCAGCAGCTTCCAAGTGTCTGACTATGGCTACACCTTC
CASSFQVSDYGYTF
>TRBJ2-2|NA|NA|TRBV7-2
TGTGCCAGCACCCCAAGGGCGCTCGGGGAGCTGTTTTTT
CASTPRALGELFF
>TRBJ1-1|NA|NA|TRBV5-1
TGCGCCAGCAGCTTGCCGGGCCTCCTCAACACTGAAGCTTTCTTT
CASSLPGLLNTEAFF
>TRBJ2-5|NA|NA|TRBV20-1
TGCAGTGCTAGAGATCTCCTGCAGGGAAGAGAGACCCAGTACTTC
CSARDLLQGRETQYF
>TRBJ1-2|NA|NA|TRBV24-1
TGTGCCACCCGACGAGGGGAGAACTATGGCTACACCTTC
CATRRGENYGYTF
>TRBJ1-2|NA|few|TRBV30
TGTGCCTGGAGTGCGGTCATAACCTATGGCTACACCTTC
CAWSAVITYGYTF
>TRBJ2-3|NA|NA|TRBV4-3
TGCGCCAGCAGCCAAGAGGCGGGGTTAAGATATACGCAGTATTTT
CASSQEAGLRYTQYF
>TRBJ2-3|TRBD2|few|TRBV7-2
TGTGCCAGCAGCTTAGATGTTAGCGGGGTAGATACGCAGTATTTT
CASSLDVSGVDTQYF
>TRBJ2-4|TRBD1|NA|TRBV6-5
TGTGCCAGCAGCCTGGACAGGGCGTCCCAAAACATTCAGTACTTC
CASSLDRASQNIQYF
>TRBJ2-5|NA|NA|TRBV6-6
TGTGCCGGCGGGATCCAAGAGACCCAGTACTTC
CAGGIQETQYF
>TRBJ2-1|TRBD2|few|TRBV20-1
TGCAGTGCTAGATCGGGGACTAGTCTCTCCTACAATGAGCAGTTCTTC
CSARSGTSLSYNEQFF
>TRBJ2-4|TRBD2|NA|TRBV6-5
TGTGCCAGCAGCCTCAGCGGGGCGTCAATTCAGTACTTC
CASSLSGASIQYF
>TRBJ2-7|NA|NA|TRBV5-5
TGTGCCAGCAGCTCCGCAGGGTGGGCCGGAGCCTACGAGCAGTACTTC
CASSSAGWAGAYEQYF
>TRBJ1-2|TRBD1|few|TRBV5-1
TGCGCCAGCAGCTTGGATATTCCGAGGACAGGGCTGAACTATGGCTACACCTTC
CASSLDIPRTGLNYGYTF
>TRBJ1-2|TRBD1|few|TRBV7-6
TGTGCCAGCAGCTTGGGGACAGGGTCTGGTGGCTACACCTTC
CASSLGTGSGGYTF
>TRBJ2-5|NA|few|TRBV18
TGTGCCAGCTCCGGCGGGTTCCAAGAGACCCAGTACTTC
CASSGGFQETQYF
>TRBJ2-5|NA|NA|TRBV5-1
TGCGCCAGCAGCTCGACCCGGCCGGAGACCCAGTACTTC
CASSSTRPETQYF
>TRBJ1-5|TRBD1|NA|TRBV2
TGTGCCAGCAGTAGACAGGGCACGAATCAGCCCCAGCATTTT
CASSRQGTNQPQHF
>TRBJ1-5|NA|few|TRBV7-2
TGTGCCAGCAGCTTAGTCGGGGATCAGCCCCAGCATTTT
CASSLVGDQPQHF
>TRBJ2-5|TRBD2|few|TRBV7-2
TGTGCCAGCAGCGCCGGGACTAGTAAACCCCAGTACTTC
CASSAGTSKPQYF
>TRBJ2-1|NA|many|TRBV5-5
TGTGCCAGCAGCTTGGTGGGGGCCAATGAGCAGTTCTTC
CASSLVGANEQFF
>TRBJ2-5|NA|few|TRBV15
TGTGCCACCAGCAGAGATATACATCAAGAGACCCAGTACTTC
CATSRDIHQETQYF
>TRBJ1-1|NA|few|TRBV6-5
TGTGCCAGCAGGGGGACTAGTCGCGCTGAAGCTTTCTTT
CASRGTSRAEAFF
>TRBJ2-3|NA|NA|TRBV5-1
TGCGCCAGCAGCTTGAAAAACACAGATACGCAGTATTTT
CASSLKNTDTQYF
>TRBJ2-7|TRBD2|NA|TRBV5-1
TGCGCCAGCAGCTCGGGACTAGCGGGGGCCCAAGTAGTATACGAGCAGTACTTC
CASSSGLAGAQVVYEQYF
>TRBJ2-7|TRBD1|NA|TRBV20-1
TGCAGTGCTAGGGGACAGGGTATTTACGAGCAGTACTTC
CSARGQGIYEQYF
>TRBJ2-1|TRBD2|NA|TRBV27
TGTGCCAGCAGTCTTACGCCTATAGCGGGAGGCCGCTACAATGAGCAGTTCTTC
CASSLTPIAGGRYNEQFF
>TRBJ2-1|NA|NA|TRBV18
TGTGCCAGCTCAGCACGGGACGGGAGATTATACAATGAGCAGTTCTTC
CASSARDGRLYNEQFF
>TRBJ2-3|NA|NA|TRBV4-2
TGTGCCAGCAGCCAAGATGAAGTGTCGGGAATCGGAGATACGCAGTATTTT
CASSQDEVSGIGDTQYF
>TRBJ2-3|NA|few|TRBV11-2
TGTGCCAGCAGCTTAGTTCCCAGGGGACACACAGATACGCAGTATTTT
CASSLVPRGHTDTQYF
>TRBJ1-6|NA|NA|TRBV4-1
TGCGCCAGCAGCCAAGTAAAGGGGTATAGTTCACCCCTCCACTTT
CASSQVKGYSSPLHF
>TRBJ2-7|TRBD1|NA|TRBV7-9
TGTGCCAGCAGCTGGGACAGCTGGGACGAGCAGTACTTC
CASSWDSWDEQYF
>TRBJ1-2|TRBD1|NA|TRBV4-1
TGCGCCAGCAGCCAGCGGACAGGGTTTGGTGGCTACACCTTC
CASSQRTGFGGYTF
>TRBJ2-7|NA|NA|TRBV7-2
TGTGCCAGCAGCTCCTTCGCCTTTGACAACTCCTACGAGCAGTACTTC
CASSSFAFDNSYEQYF
>TRBJ1-2|TRBD1|NA|TRBV25-1
TGTGCCAGCAGCAGGAGACAGGGGAACTATGGCTACACCTTC
CASSRRQGNYGYTF
>TRBJ2-7|NA|NA|TRBV6-2/TRBV6-3
TGTGCCAGCAGTGGGGACGAGCTGAGCTCCTACAATGAGCAGTACTTC
CASSGDELSSYNEQYF
>TRBJ1-5|NA|NA|TRBV7-2
TGTGCCAGCAGCTTAGTGCCGGGAAATCAGCCCCAGCATTTT
CASSLVPGNQPQHF
>TRBJ2-5|TRBD1|NA|TRBV2
TGTGCCAGCAGTGAATTAGGGACAGGGCGAGAGACCCAGTACTTC
CASSELGTGRETQYF
>TRBJ1-2|NA|NA|TRBV4-2
TGTGCCAGTAGCCAAGTAGACAGGCTCTATGGCTACACCTTC
CASSQVDRLYGYTF
>TRBJ2-5|NA|few|TRBV6-5
TGTGCCACCTCAAGGCGGCAGGGCAGCCCGAGGGAGACCCAGTACTTC
CATSRRQGSPRETQYF
>TRBJ2-7|NA|once|TRBV6-1
TGTGCCAGCAGTTTAGACCTCTCCTACGAGCAGTACTTC
CASSLDLSYEQYF
>TRBJ2-5|TRBD2|few|TRBV12-3/TRBV12-4
TGTGCCAGCAGTAAGGGACTAGCGGGCCGGGAGACCCAGTACTTC
CASSKGLAGRETQYF
>TRBJ2-3|NA|few|TRBV6-2/TRBV6-3
TGTGCCAGCAGTTACCCCGGGGACCCAGATACGCAGTATTTT
CASSYPGDPDTQYF